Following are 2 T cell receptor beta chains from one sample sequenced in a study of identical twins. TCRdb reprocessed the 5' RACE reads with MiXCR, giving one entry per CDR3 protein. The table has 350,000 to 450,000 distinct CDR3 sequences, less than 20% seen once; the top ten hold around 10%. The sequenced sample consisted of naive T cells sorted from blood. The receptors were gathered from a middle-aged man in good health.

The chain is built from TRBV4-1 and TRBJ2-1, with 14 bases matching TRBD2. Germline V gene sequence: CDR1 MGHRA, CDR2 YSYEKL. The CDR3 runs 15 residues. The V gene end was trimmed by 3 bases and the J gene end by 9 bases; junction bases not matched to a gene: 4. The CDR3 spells CASSQGTSGSGEQFF. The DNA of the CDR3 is TGCGCCAGCAGCCAGGGGACTAGCGGGAGCGGTGAGCAGTTCTTC.

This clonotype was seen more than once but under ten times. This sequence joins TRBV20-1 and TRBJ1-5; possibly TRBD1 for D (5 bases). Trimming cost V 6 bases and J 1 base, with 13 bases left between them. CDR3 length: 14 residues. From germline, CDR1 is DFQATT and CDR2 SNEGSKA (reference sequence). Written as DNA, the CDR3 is TGCAGTGCCCGCCGGGACGAAAGCAATCAGCCCCAGCATTTT. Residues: CSARRDESNQPQHF.